The 18 T cell receptor beta chains presented below share a single source sample, sequenced in a study of blood T cell repertoires in COVID-19 (dated by TCRdb to about 2020). The library relied on the immunoSEQ multiplex PCR assay. Entries here come from immuneACCESS through TCRdb and include only in-frame sequences with V and J called. Some clones fail to appear in such tables; in the studies checked, an unresolved V gene covers under half of the shortfall, and the cause of the remainder is unknown. In all, the sample holds some 180,000 clones, and 65% to 85% of those were seen once. Clones ranked in the top ten supply about 7% of the sample. Source material: peripheral blood. Receptors were obtained from a woman between 40 and 55 years old with COVID-19, enrolled during active disease.

This clone was detected a few times. The sample holds other DNA sequences that translate to the same CDR3. V usage is TRBV6-4 and J usage is TRBJ2-6; TRBD1 matches at 10 bases. In germline, CDR1 is MRHNA, CDR2 SNTAGT. CDR3 length equals 16 residues. The trim removed 4 bases at V and 0 bases at J, leaving 0 bases unmatched. The CDR3 nucleotides read TGTGCCAGCAGTGGGACAGGGGGCTCTGGGGCCAACGTCCTGACTTTC. Amino acid sequence: CASSGTGGSGANVLTF.

This clone was found a few times. V usage is TRBV4-2 and J usage is TRBJ2-1; 9 bases are shared with TRBD2. CDR1 and CDR2 (germline): LGHNA, YNFKEQ. Trimming cost V 0 bases and J 7 bases; bases outside gene matches: 7. CDR3 length: 16 residues. The DNA of the CDR3 is TGTGCCAGCAGCCAAGAAGGCGCGGGAGGGCCGAATGAGCAGTTCTTC. Protein sequence: CASSQEGAGGPNEQFF.

This chain links TRBV5-5 with TRBJ2-7; 7 nucleotides line up with TRBD2. Germline loops: CDR1 SGHKS, CDR2 YYEKEE (reference sequence). J lost 4 bases, V lost 6 bases, and 13 bases had no gene match. The CDR3 has 15 residues. CDR3 coding DNA: TGTGCCAGCACCCGGCAGGGAGGGGCTATTTACGAGCAGTACTTC. Translated: CASTRQGGAIYEQYF.

The chain is built from TRBV19 and TRBJ2-1; tentative D call: TRBD2 (7 bases). CDR3 length equals 16 residues. V gave up 6 bases and J gave up 0 bases, with 15 bases separating them. CDR1 and CDR2 (germline): LNHDA, SQIVND (reference sequence). The CDR3 here is CASSYIAGASYNEQFF. CDR3 sequence (DNA): TGTGCCAGTAGCTATATTGCGGGGGCCTCCTACAATGAGCAGTTCTTC.

The chain joins TRBV28 to TRBJ1-5; TRBD1 might be the D (6 bases). This CDR3 is built from 14 residues. CDR1 is MDHEN, CDR2 SYDVKM, per germline. V shed 6 bases and J shed 2 bases, with 11 bases lying between them. CDR3 nucleotides: TGTGCCAGCAGCCCCGACAGGCGCAATCAGCCCCAGCATTTT. The encoded protein is CASSPDRRNQPQHF. The variable domain in full, completed from reference TRBV28 and TRBJ1-5, reads DVKVTQSSRYLVKRTGEKVFLECVQDMDHENMFWYRQDPGLGLRLIYFSYDVKMKEKGDIPEGYSVSREKKERFSLILESASTNQTSMYLCASSPDRRNQPQHFGDGTRLSIL.

The chain employs TRBV11-2 and TRBJ2-1; 10 bases are shared with TRBD2. This CDR3 comprises 15 residues. The junction had 7 bases not matched to a gene; V was cut back by 4 bases and J by 7 bases. Germline CDR1 SGHAT, CDR2 FQNNGV. The CDR3 loop is CASSSPSGRVNEQFF. The CDR3 region has the DNA TGTGCCAGCAGCTCCCCCAGCGGGAGGGTTAATGAGCAGTTCTTC. Full variable domain (outside the CDR3, taken from reference TRBV11-2 and TRBJ2-1): EAGVAQSPRYKIIEKRQSVAFWCNPISGHATLYWYQQILGQGPKLLIQFQNNGVVDDSQLPKDRFSAERLKGVDSTLKIQPAKLEDSAVYLCASSSPSGRVNEQFFGPGTRLTVL.

The chain links TRBV5-8 to TRBJ1-1; TRBD1 is a possible D gene (5 bases). This CDR3 has 15 amino acids. Trimming pared 2 bases from V and 4 bases from J, leaving 15 bases between. Per germline, CDR1 SGHTS and CDR2 YDEGEE. The CDR3 DNA is TGTGCCAGCAGCTTATATCCAGGGCTCCTCACTGAAGCTTTCTTT. Residues: CASSLYPGLLTEAFF.

The chain employs TRBV19 and TRBJ2-1; D is possibly TRBD1 (6 bases). The V and J ends lost 3 bases and 9 bases respectively, with 12 bases between them. This CDR3 comprises 13 residues. Per germline, CDR1 LNHDA and CDR2 SQIVND (reference sequence). The CDR3 DNA reads as TGTGCCAGTAGTATTCTGGGGGCCGGTGAGCAGTTCTTC. Translation gives CASSILGAGEQFF.

This chain connects TRBV2 to TRBJ1-1; 7 bases agree with TRBD1. In germline, CDR1 is SNHLY, CDR2 FYNNEI. The CDR3 has 14 residues. V trimming: 5 bases; J trimming: 4 bases; junction bases outside the gene matches: 7. The CDR3 is CASSLAGGGTEAFF. The CDR3 DNA reads TGTGCCAGCAGTCTTGCAGGGGGTGGCACTGAAGCTTTCTTT.

This chain connects TRBV7-8 to TRBJ1-3, with D uncertain. There are 16 residues in the CDR3. Trimming left V 5 bases short and J 0 bases short, with 14 bases between. Germline assignment: CDR1 SGHVS and CDR2 FQNEAQ. In DNA form, the CDR3 reads TGTGCCAGCAGCCTAAACAGCCCTTTCTCTGGAAACACCATATATTTT. This gives the protein CASSLNSPFSGNTIYF.

The V call is TRBV27, the J call TRBJ1-2; D is possibly TRBD1 (5 bases). Trimming left V 5 bases short and J 7 bases short, with 23 bases between. Germline-derived CDR1 and CDR2 are MNHEY and SMNVEV (reference sequence). This CDR3 spans 16 amino acids. CDR3 sequence: CASSTGGGSILGGYTF. CDR3 nucleotide sequence: TGTGCCAGCAGTACGGGGGGAGGGTCCATTCTAGGTGGCTACACCTTC.

This chain uses TRBV7-3 with TRBJ2-1, with 9 bases lining up with TRBD2. The CDR3 sequence is 14 residues long. The germline V gene has CDR1 SGHTA and CDR2 FQGTGA. V was pared by 2 bases and J by 10 bases, with 6 bases of the junction left unmatched. The CDR3 nucleotides read TGTGCCAGCAGCTTACCAGGACTAGCGAGGGAGCAGTTCTTC. Encoded protein: CASSLPGLAREQFF.

This clone was observed many times. The chain recombines TRBV18 with TRBJ1-1, with a weak D call TRBD1 (6 bases). The V gene's germline CDR1 is KGHSH and CDR2 LQKENI. This CDR3 spans 14 amino acids. V was trimmed by 2 bases and J by 5 bases, leaving 12 bases between them. CDR3: CASSPEVRGTEAFF. The CDR3 region has the DNA TGTGCCAGCTCACCAGAGGTGAGGGGGACTGAAGCTTTCTTT.

V and J are TRBV28 and TRBJ1-4; 8 bases fit TRBD1. The V gene's germline CDR1 is MDHEN and CDR2 SYDVKM. CDR3 length: 14 residues. Losses at the gene ends were 4 bases for V and 11 bases for J; bases not matched to a gene: 9. This chain's CDR3 is CASSSPGGAGKLFF. In DNA form, the CDR3 reads TGTGCCAGCAGTTCCCCAGGGGGCGCGGGGAAACTGTTTTTT.

As concerns this clone: The junction departs from the called germline gene at one end, perhaps through a read error. The V gene is TRBV6-6, the J gene TRBJ2-7, with D maybe TRBD2 (7 bases). The CDR3 has 15 residues. Germline lookup yields CDR1 MNHNY and CDR2 SVGAGI (reference sequence). CDR3 residues: CASSYSTNLGGGTNF. CDR3 DNA: TGTGCCAGCAGTTACTCGACGAACTTAGGGGGGGGTACGAACTTC.

V gene TRBV12-5 combines with J gene TRBJ2-3; 8 bases are shared with TRBD2. Trimming cost V 4 bases and J 2 bases; bases outside gene matches: 5. CDR1 is LGHNT, CDR2 FRNRAP, per germline. CDR3 size: 15 residues. The CDR3 spells CASGSPGLVTDTQYF. The CDR3 DNA reads TGTGCTAGTGGTTCGCCGGGACTAGTCACAGATACGCAGTATTTT.

V gene TRBV2 combines with J gene TRBJ2-1; no reliable D call. The CDR3 runs to 14 residues. CDR1 and CDR2 (germline): SNHLY, FYNNEI. The V gene lost 1 base and the J gene lost 2 bases, with 6 bases spanning the gap. Here the CDR3 reads CASSEGAAYNEQFF. CDR3 nucleotide sequence: TGTGCCAGCAGTGAAGGGGCAGCCTACAATGAGCAGTTCTTC.

The chain recombines TRBV19 with TRBJ2-4; TRBD1 agrees at 10 bases. CDR1 LNHDA and CDR2 SQIVND come from the germline V gene (reference sequence). The CDR3 contains 15 residues. Unmatched junction bases numbered 9, after V lost 5 bases and J lost 8 bases. CDR3 loop: CASSSSRDRGDIQYF. In DNA form, the CDR3 reads TGTGCCAGTAGTTCATCCCGGGACAGGGGAGACATTCAGTACTTC.